Given below is one T cell receptor beta chain in context. The antigen is unknown. This entry comes from a study of T cells expressing NK-cell markers. Study conclusions and caveats: Of the CD8+ T cells in about 6 donors, 1.0-7.0% belonged to dominant NKG2C+ clonotypes.

A 5'RACE template switching approach incorporating UMIs was used to make TCR beta cDNA. Following a re-call of the 5' RACE reads, TCRdb has one entry per CDR3 protein and lacks DNA. The repertoire shows 550,000 to 600,000 distinct CDR3 sequences; the top ten hold approximately 4%. Germline loops: CDR1 SQVTM, CDR2 ANQGSEA. CDR3 size: 13 residues. J is TRBJ1-5 and V is TRBV29-1; as DNA is missing, the TRBD1 call by TCRdb cannot be tested. The sequenced material came from blood T cells: a sorted CD56 or NKG2C T cell subset, CD4+ or CD8+ T cells, or bulk PBMC T cells (not recorded which). The sequence came from a man younger than 35 in good health. CDR3 region: CSVAGHLNQPQHF. Supplemented by reference TRBV29-1 and TRBJ1-5, the full variable domain reads SAVISQKPSRDICQRGTSLTIQCQVDSQVTMMFWYRQQPGQSLTLIATANQGSEATYESGFVIDKFPISRPNLTFSTLTVSNMSPEDSSIYLCSVAGHLNQPQHFGDGTRLSIL.